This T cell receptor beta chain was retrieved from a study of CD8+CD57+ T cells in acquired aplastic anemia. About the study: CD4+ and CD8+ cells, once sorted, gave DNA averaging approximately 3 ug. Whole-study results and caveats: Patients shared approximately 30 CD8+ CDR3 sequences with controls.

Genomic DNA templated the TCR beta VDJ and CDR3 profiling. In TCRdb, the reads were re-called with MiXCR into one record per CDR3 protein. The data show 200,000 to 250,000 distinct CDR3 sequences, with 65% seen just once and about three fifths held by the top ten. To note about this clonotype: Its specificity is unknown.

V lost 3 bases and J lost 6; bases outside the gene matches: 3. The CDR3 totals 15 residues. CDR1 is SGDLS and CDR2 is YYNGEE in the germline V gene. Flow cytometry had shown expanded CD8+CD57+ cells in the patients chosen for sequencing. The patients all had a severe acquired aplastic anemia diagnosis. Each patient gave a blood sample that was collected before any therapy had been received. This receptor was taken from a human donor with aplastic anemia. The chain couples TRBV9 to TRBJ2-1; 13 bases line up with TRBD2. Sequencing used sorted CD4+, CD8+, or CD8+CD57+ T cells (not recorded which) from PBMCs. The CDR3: CASSETSGGLNEQFF. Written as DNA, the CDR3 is TGTGCCAGCAGCGAGACTAGCGGGGGGCTCAATGAGCAGTTCTTC.